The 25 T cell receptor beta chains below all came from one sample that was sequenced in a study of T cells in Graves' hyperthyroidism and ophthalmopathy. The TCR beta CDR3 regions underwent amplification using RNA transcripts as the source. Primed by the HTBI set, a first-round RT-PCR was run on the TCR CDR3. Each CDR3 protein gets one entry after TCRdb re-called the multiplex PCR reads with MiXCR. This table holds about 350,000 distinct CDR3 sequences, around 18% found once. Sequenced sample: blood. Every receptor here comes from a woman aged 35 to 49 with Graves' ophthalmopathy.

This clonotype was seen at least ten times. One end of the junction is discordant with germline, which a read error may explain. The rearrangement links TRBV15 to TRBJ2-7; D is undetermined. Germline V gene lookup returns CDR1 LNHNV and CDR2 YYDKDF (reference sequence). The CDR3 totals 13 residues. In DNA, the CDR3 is TGTGCCACCAACCCAGGTGGCTCCCACGAGCAGTACTTC. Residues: CATNPGGSHEQYF.

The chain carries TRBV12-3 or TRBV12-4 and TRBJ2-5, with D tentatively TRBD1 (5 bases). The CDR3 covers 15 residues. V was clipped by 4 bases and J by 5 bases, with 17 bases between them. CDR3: CASSSGEGVSETQYF. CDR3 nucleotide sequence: TGTGCCAGCAGTTCTGGGGAAGGGGTATCGGAGACCCAGTACTTC.

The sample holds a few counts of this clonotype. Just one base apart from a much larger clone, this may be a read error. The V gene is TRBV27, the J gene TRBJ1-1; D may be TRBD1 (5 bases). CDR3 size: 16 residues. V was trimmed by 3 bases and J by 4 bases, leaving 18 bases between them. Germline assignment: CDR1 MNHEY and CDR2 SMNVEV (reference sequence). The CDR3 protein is CASSLAAGRGTTEAFF. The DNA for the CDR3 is TGTGCCAGCAGTTTGGCCGCAGGGCGAGGAACCACTGAAGCTTTCTTT.

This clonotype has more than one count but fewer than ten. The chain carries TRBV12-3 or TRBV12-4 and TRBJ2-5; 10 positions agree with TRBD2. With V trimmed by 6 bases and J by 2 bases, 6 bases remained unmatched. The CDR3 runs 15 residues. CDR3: CASSHRTSGQETQYF. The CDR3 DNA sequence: TGTGCCAGCAGCCACCGGACTAGCGGACAAGAGACCCAGTACTTC.

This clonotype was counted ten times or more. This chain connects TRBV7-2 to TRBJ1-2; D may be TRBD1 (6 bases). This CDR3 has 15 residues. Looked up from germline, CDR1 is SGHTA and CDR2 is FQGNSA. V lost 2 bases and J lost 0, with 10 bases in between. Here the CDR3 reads CASSLTGHANYGYTF. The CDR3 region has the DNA TGTGCCAGCAGCTTAACGGGACACGCTAACTATGGCTACACCTTC.

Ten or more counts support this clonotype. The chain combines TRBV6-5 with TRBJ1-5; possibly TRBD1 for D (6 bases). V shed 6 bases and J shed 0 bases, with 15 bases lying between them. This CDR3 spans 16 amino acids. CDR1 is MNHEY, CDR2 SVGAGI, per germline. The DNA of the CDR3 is TGTGCCAGCAGCTCGGGGGGGGGGGCTAGCAATCAGCCCCAGCATTTT. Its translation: CASSSGGGASNQPQHF.

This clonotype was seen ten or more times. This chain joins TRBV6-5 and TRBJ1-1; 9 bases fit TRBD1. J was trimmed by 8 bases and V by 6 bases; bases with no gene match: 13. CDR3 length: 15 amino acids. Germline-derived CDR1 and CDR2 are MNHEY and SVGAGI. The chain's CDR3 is CASRLPRDRVAEAFF. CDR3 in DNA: TGTGCCAGCAGATTACCTCGGGACAGGGTTGCAGAAGCTTTCTTT.

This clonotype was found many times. CDR3 nucleotide sequence: TGTGCCAGCAGCTTATACAGGGTCGGGGACACTGAAGCTTTCTTT. Translated, it gives CASSLYRVGDTEAFF. This chain connects TRBV7-9 to TRBJ1-1; D is perhaps TRBD1 (6 bases). CDR3 length: 15 residues. The V and J ends lost 2 bases and 3 bases respectively, with 13 bases between them. Germline lookup yields CDR1 SEHNR and CDR2 FQNEAQ (reference sequence).

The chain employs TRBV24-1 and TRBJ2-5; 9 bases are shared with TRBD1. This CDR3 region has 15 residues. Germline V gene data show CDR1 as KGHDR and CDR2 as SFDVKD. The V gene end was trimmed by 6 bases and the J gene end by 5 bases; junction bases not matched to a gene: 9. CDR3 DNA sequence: TGTGCCACCAGTCACAGGGGGCAGACAGGGGAGACCCAGTACTTC. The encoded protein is CATSHRGQTGETQYF.

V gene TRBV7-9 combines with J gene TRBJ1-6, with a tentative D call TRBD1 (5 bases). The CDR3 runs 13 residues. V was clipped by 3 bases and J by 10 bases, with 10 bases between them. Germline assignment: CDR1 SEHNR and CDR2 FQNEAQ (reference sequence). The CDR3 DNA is TGTGCCAGCAGCTTGTCCAGGGACTCACCCCTCCACTTT. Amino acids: CASSLSRDSPLHF. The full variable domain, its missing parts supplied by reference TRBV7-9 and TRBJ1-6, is DTGVSQNPRHKITKRGQNVTFRCDPISEHNRLYWYRQTLGQGPEFLTYFQNEAQLEKSRLLSDRFSAERPKGSFSTLEIQRTEQGDSAMYLCASSLSRDSPLHFGNGTRLTVT.

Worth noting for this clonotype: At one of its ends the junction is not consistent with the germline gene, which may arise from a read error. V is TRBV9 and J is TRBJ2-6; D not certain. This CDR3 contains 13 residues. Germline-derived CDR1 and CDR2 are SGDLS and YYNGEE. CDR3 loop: CASSPGWANVLIF. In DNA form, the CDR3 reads TGTGCCAGCAGCCCAGGTTGGGCCAACGTCCTGATTTTC. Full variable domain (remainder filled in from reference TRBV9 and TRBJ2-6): DSGVTQTPKHLITATGQRVTLRCSPRSGDLSVYWYQQSLDQGLQFLIQYYNGEERAKGNILERFSAQQFPDLHSELNLSSLELGDSALYFCASSPGWANVLIFGAGSRLTVL.

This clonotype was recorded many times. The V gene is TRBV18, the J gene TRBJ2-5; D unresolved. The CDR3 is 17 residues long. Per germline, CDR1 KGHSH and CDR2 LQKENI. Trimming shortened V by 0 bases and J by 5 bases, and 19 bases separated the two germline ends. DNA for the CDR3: TGTGCCAGCTCACCACCCGGTGTGGAACCCCCCCACGAGACCCAGTACTTC. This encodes CASSPPGVEPPHETQYF.

CDR3 region: CASSLHGSYEQYF. As DNA, the CDR3 is TGCGCCAGCAGCCTCCATGGGTCCTACGAGCAGTACTTC. The rearrangement joins TRBV5-1 to TRBJ2-7; D gene uncertain. The CDR3 extends over 13 amino acids. CDR1 and CDR2 (germline): SGHRS, YFSETQ. The V gene lost 4 bases and the J gene lost 1 base, with 9 bases spanning the gap.

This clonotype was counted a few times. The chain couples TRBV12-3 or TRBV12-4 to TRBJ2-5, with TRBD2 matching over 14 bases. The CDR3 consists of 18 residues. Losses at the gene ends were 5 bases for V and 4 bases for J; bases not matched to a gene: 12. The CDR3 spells CASSGTSGRGGVGETQYF. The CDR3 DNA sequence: TGTGCCAGCAGTGGGACTAGCGGGAGAGGCGGAGTGGGAGAGACCCAGTACTTC.

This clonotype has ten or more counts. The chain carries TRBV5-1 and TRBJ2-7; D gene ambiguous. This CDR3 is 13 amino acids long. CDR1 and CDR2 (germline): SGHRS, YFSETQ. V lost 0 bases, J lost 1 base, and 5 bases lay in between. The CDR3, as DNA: TGCGCCAGCAGCTTGGCCAGATCCTACGAGCAGTACTTC. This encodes CASSLARSYEQYF.

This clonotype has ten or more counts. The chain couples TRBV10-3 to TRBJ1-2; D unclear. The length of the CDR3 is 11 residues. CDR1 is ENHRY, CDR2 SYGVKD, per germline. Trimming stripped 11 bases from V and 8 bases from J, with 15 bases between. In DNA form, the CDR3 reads TGTGCCTCTCGGTCGGGTTTCGGCTACACCTTC. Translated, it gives CASRSGFGYTF.

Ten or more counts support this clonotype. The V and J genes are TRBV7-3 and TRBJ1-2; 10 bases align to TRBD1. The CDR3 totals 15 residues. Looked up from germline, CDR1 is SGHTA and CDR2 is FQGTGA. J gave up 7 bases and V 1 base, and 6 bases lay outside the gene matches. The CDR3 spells CASSLSGQGGSGYTF. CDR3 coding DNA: TGTGCCAGCAGCTTAAGCGGACAGGGGGGTAGTGGCTACACCTTC.

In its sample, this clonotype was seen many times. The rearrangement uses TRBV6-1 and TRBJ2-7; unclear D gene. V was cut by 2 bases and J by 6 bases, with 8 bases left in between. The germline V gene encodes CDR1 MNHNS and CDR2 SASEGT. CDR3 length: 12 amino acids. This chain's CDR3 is CASSELSREQYF. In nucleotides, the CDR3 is TGTGCCAGCAGTGAATTGAGTCGCGAGCAGTACTTC.

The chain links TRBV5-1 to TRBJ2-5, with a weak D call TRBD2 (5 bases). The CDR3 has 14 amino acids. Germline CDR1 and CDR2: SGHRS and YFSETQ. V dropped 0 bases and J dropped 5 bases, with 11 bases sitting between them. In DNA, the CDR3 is TGCGCCAGCAGCTTGGTTCCTAGCAAGGAGACCCAGTACTTC. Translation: CASSLVPSKETQYF.

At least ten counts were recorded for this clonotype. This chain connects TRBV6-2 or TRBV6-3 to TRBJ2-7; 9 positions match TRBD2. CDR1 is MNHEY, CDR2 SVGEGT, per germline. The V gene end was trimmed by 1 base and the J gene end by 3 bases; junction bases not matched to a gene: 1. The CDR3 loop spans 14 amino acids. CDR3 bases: TGTGCCAGCAGTTACTTAGCGGGAGACTACGAGCAGTACTTC. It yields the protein CASSYLAGDYEQYF.

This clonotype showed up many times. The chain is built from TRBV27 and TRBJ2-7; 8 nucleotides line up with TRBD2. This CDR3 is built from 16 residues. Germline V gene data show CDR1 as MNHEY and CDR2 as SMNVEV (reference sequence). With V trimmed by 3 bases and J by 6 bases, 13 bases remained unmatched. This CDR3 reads CASSLGTGLVLGEQYF. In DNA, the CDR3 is TGTGCCAGCAGTTTGGGTACGGGACTAGTTCTTGGCGAGCAGTACTTC.

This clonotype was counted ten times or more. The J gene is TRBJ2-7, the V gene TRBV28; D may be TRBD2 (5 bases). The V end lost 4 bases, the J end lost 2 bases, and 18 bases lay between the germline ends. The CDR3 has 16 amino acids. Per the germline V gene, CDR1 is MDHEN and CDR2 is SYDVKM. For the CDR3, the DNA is TGTGCCAGCAGTTCCAGTACTAGTTTTTGGACCTACGAGCAGTACTTC. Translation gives CASSSSTSFWTYEQYF.

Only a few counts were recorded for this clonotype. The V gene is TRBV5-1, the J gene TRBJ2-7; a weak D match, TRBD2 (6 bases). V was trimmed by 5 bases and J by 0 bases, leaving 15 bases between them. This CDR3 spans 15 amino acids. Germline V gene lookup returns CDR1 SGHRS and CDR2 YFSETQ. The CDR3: CASRDSGVGSYEQYF. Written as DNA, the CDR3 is TGCGCCAGCAGGGATTCGGGGGTCGGCTCCTACGAGCAGTACTTC. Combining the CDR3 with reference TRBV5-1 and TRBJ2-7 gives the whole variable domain KAGVTQTPRYLIKTRGQQVTLSCSPISGHRSVSWYQQTPGQGLQFLFEYFSETQRNKGNFPGRFSGRQFSNSRSEMNVSTLELGDSALYLCASRDSGVGSYEQYFGPGTRLTVT.

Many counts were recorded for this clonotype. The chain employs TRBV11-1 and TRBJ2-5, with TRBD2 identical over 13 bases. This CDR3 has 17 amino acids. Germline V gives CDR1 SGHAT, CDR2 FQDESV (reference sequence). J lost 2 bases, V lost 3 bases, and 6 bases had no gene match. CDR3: CASSFRLAGGIQETQYF. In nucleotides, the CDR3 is TGTGCCAGCAGCTTTAGACTAGCGGGAGGAATTCAAGAGACCCAGTACTTC.

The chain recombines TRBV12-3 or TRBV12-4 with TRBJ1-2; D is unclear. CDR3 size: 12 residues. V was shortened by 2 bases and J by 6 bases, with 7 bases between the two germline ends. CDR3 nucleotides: TGTGCCAGCAGTTTAAACTTTGATGGCTACACCTTC. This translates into CASSLNFDGYTF.